Listed below are T cell receptor beta chains from one sample, sequenced in a study of T cells after yellow fever vaccination. TCRdb fed the 5' RACE reads into MiXCR, producing one record per CDR3 protein. The sample has 170,000 or so distinct CDR3 sequences, around 8.5% seen once. The input for sequencing was CD8+ T cells sorted from PBMCs, taken 45 days after the yellow fever booster vaccination. These receptors all stem from a man between 18 and 35 years old who received the YFV17D yellow fever vaccine. CDR3s include the opening cysteine and the closing phenylalanine or tryptophan.

>TRBV4-1|TRBJ2-1
CASSQDQGAYNEQFF
>TRBV7-2|TRBJ1-5
CASSLVLGRYSNQPQHF
>TRBV6-5|TRBJ1-4
CASSYREGSWEKLFF
>TRBV4-1|TRBJ1-1
CASSRGQGVGTSTEAFF
>TRBV11-3|TRBJ2-3
CASSSLGGDTDTQYF
>TRBV12-3/TRBV12-4|TRBJ2-3
CASSLRISTDTQYF
>TRBV7-9|TRBJ2-3
CASSQWGRVRADTQYF
>TRBV7-9|TRBJ2-3
CASKASGTDTQYF
>TRBV25-1|TRBJ2-3
CASSLRGAPDTQYF
>TRBV14|TRBJ2-3
CASSPHPTGIDRTDTQYF
>TRBV5-5|TRBJ1-1
CASSLASGSGTEAFF
>TRBV20-1|TRBJ1-6
CSARIRDRGNSPLHF
>TRBV13|TRBJ2-7
CASSLGVGQHYEQYF
>TRBV18|TRBJ1-5
CASSAGVLGNQPQHF
>TRBV3-1|TRBJ2-5
CASSQATASGGLETQYF
>TRBV5-6|TRBJ2-1
CASSLAVVGVNEQFF
>TRBV20-1|TRBJ2-2
CSASGGGLTGELFF
>TRBV29-1|TRBJ2-6
CSVEDRLTGANVLTF
>TRBV6-5|TRBJ2-3
CASTTSRTRSTDTQYF
>TRBV7-2|TRBJ2-7
CASSSANEQYF
>TRBV7-2|TRBJ2-7
CASSFTSGYYEQYF
>TRBV13|TRBJ2-1
CASSFGMYEQFF
>TRBV20-1|TRBJ1-1
CSAREGIEAFF
>TRBV29-1|TRBJ2-1
CSVDGSSGVSYNEQFF
>TRBV28|TRBJ1-5
CASSHDGISNQPQHF
>TRBV3-1|TRBJ1-2
CASCQWIGMPYGYTF
>TRBV6-5|TRBJ2-1
CASSGTGIFNEQFF
>TRBV20-1|TRBJ1-2
CSASRQSPYGYTF
>TRBV10-3|TRBJ2-1
CAISERQRGGSYNEQFF
>TRBV4-1|TRBJ2-7
CASSQGGQESEQYF